This T cell receptor beta chain appears in the sequencing data of a study of blood T cell repertoires in COVID-19. In the study overall: COVID-19 samples from acute and convalescent phases originated in the United States, Italy and Spain.

Per germline, CDR1 MNHNS and CDR2 SASEGT. This CDR3 spans 15 amino acids. V gave up 0 bases and J gave up 8 bases, with 15 bases separating them. Profiling relied on immunoSEQ multiplex PCR, and the TCRdb table lists in-frame clones only, not all of them. The table lists roughly 200,000 clones, 85% of them singletons. The material sequenced was PBMCs or T cells enriched from blood (not recorded which). This chain joins TRBV6-1 and TRBJ2-3; tentative D call: TRBD2 (5 bases). This receptor was identified in a man aged 40-55 years who had recovered from COVID-19. The CDR3 loop reads CASSEAGLLRGTQYF. DNA for the CDR3: TGTGCCAGCAGTGAAGCTGGGCTCCTACGGGGTACGCAGTATTTT.